What follows are 19 T cell receptor beta chains derived from one specimen sequenced in a study of blood T cell repertoires in COVID-19 (dated by TCRdb to 2020 to 2021). The library was made by the immunoSEQ multiplex PCR assay. TCRdb re-hosts the immuneACCESS table, in-frame sequences only. Its copies lack some clones; in the studies checked, an unresolved V gene accounts for under half of them, and the cause for the rest is not known. Across this sample there are over 130,000 clones, with about 80% seen only once. The ten largest make up 7.5% to 8.5% of the sample. The sample was peripheral blood. The receptors originated from a human donor in a cohort sampled during active COVID-19.

CDR3 nucleotides: TGCGCCAGCAGCCAGGCCTTAACATCCTACGAGCAGTACTTC. It translates to CASSQALTSYEQYF. The chain combines TRBV4-1 with TRBJ2-7; D call uncertain. Looked up from germline, CDR1 is MGHRA and CDR2 is YSYEKL. The CDR3 runs 14 residues. The V and J ends lost 3 bases and 1 base respectively, with 10 bases between them.

This clone showed up just a few times. The chain employs TRBV12-5 and TRBJ1-5, with 9 positions matching TRBD1. J lost 0 bases, V lost 2 bases, and 14 bases had no gene match. The V gene's germline CDR1 is LGHNT and CDR2 FRNRAP. This CDR3 is built from 20 residues. The CDR3, as DNA: TGTGCTAGTGGTTTGCGTCACCACAGGGGGCTTCGTTATAGCAATCAGCCCCAGCATTTT. The encoded protein is CASGLRHHRGLRYSNQPQHF.

The chain uses TRBV5-1 and TRBJ2-6; perhaps TRBD2 as D (6 bases). Germline CDR1 is SGHRS and CDR2 is YFSETQ. This CDR3 is built from 15 residues. V lost 3 bases and J 0 bases, leaving 7 bases between the germline ends. CDR3 nucleotides: TGCGCCAGCAGCTCCGGGAGCTCTGGGGCCAACGTCCTGACTTTC. Protein: CASSSGSSGANVLTF. The complete variable domain, with remaining parts taken from reference TRBV5-1 and TRBJ2-6, reads KAGVTQTPRYLIKTRGQQVTLSCSPISGHRSVSWYQQTPGQGLQFLFEYFSETQRNKGNFPGRFSGRQFSNSRSEMNVSTLELGDSALYLCASSSGSSGANVLTFGAGSRLTVL.

Regarding this clone: Distinct nucleotide sequences in the sample also encode this CDR3. The rearrangement uses TRBV27 and TRBJ1-2, with TRBD1 matching over 7 bases. The CDR3 covers 14 residues. Germline lookup yields CDR1 MNHEY and CDR2 SMNVEV (reference sequence). J was trimmed by 6 bases and V by 6 bases; bases with no gene match: 10. CDR3 region: CASSPLDRDHGYTF. Here the CDR3 DNA reads TGTGCCAGCAGCCCCTTAGACAGGGACCATGGCTACACCTTC.

This chain links TRBV5-1 with TRBJ1-4; 7 bases line up with TRBD1. CDR3 length: 15 amino acids. Trimming removed 3 bases from V and 2 bases from J; junction bases left unmatched: 4. CDR1 is SGHRS, CDR2 YFSETQ, per germline. CDR3 nucleotide sequence: TGCGCCAGCAGCTCGACGGGACAGACTAATGAAAAACTGTTTTTT. This translates into CASSSTGQTNEKLFF.

This chain connects TRBV11-2 to TRBJ2-7; tentatively, D is TRBD1 (5 bases). Per germline, CDR1 SGHAT and CDR2 FQNNGV. The CDR3 extends over 13 amino acids. Trimming stripped 6 bases from V and 6 bases from J, with 15 bases between. CDR3 DNA sequence: TGTGCCAGCAGTCGATCAGGGTCCATCGAGCAGTACTTC. Protein: CASSRSGSIEQYF.

The V call is TRBV11-2, the J call TRBJ2-7; TRBD2 agrees at 7 bases. V shed 5 bases and J 0 bases; nucleotides not matched to a gene: 10. The CDR3 totals 16 residues. The germline CDR1 and CDR2 sequences are SGHAT and FQNNGV. The CDR3 spells CASSITSGTNSYEQYF. The CDR3 nucleotides read TGTGCCAGCAGCATTACGTCCGGGACTAACTCCTACGAGCAGTACTTC.

J is TRBJ2-5 and V is TRBV6-5; D perhaps matches TRBD1 (5 bases). V shed 0 bases and J shed 4 bases, with 12 bases lying between them. Germline V gene sequence: CDR1 MNHEY, CDR2 SVGAGI. This CDR3 is built from 15 residues. The CDR3 coding sequence is TGTGCCAGCAGTTACTCCACAGGCCGCCCAGAGACCCAGTACTTC. This translates into CASSYSTGRPETQYF.

This sequence joins TRBV18 and TRBJ2-1; 7 nucleotides align to TRBD1. Germline values: CDR1 KGHSH, CDR2 LQKENI. V gave up 0 bases and J gave up 0 bases; unmatched junction bases: 5. The CDR3 consists of 17 residues. The CDR3: CASSPPSRGTSYNEQFF. The DNA for the CDR3 is TGTGCCAGCTCACCACCGTCCAGGGGGACCTCCTACAATGAGCAGTTCTTC.

The chain combines TRBV7-6 with TRBJ2-7; 7 bases fit TRBD1. Per the germline V gene, CDR1 is SGHVS and CDR2 is FNYEAQ. V shed 1 base, J shed 4 bases, and the junction held 7 bases outside the gene matches. CDR3 length: 15 amino acids. The CDR3 nucleotides are TGTGCCAGCAGCTTAGTAGGGACAGCGATTTACGAGCAGTACTTC. Translated, it gives CASSLVGTAIYEQYF.

The table lists this clone with a few counts. The V call is TRBV27, the J call TRBJ1-5; 7 bases fit TRBD1. Germline loops: CDR1 MNHEY, CDR2 SMNVEV (reference sequence). This CDR3 spans 16 amino acids. V lost 5 bases, J lost 1 base, and 8 bases stayed unmatched. CDR3 in DNA: TGTGCCAGCAGTAAAACAGGGGTTGTAAGCAATCAGCCCCAGCATTTT. It translates to CASSKTGVVSNQPQHF.

The rearrangement uses TRBV19 and TRBJ1-5; TRBD1 matches 9 bases. J lost 1 base, V lost 3 bases, and 4 bases had no gene match. The CDR3 length is 16 residues. Germline values: CDR1 LNHDA, CDR2 SQIVND (reference sequence). CDR3 nucleotide sequence: TGTGCCAGTAGTATGGGACAGGGCCGAAGCAATCAGCCCCAGCATTTT. This gives the protein CASSMGQGRSNQPQHF.

The gene calls are TRBV5-1 and TRBJ2-5; D not certain. The CDR3 runs 15 residues. Trimming removed 1 base from V and 4 bases from J, with 14 bases in between. Germline loops: CDR1 SGHRS, CDR2 YFSETQ. CDR3 sequence reads: CASSLSGYGLETQYF. Here the CDR3 DNA reads TGCGCCAGCAGCTTGTCCGGTTACGGGTTAGAGACCCAGTACTTC.

V and J are TRBV5-5 and TRBJ1-2; 9 bases match TRBD1. V lost 4 bases and J lost 0; bases outside the gene matches: 4. Germline V CDR1 and CDR2: SGHKS, YYEKEE (reference sequence). CDR3 length: 15 residues. This CDR3 reads CASSIQGAPNYGYTF. CDR3 nucleotides: TGTGCCAGCAGCATACAGGGGGCGCCTAACTATGGCTACACCTTC.

This clone occurred once. The CDR3: CASSLPGQGRGYTF. For the CDR3, the DNA is TGTGCCAGCAGCTTACCGGGACAGGGTCGTGGCTACACCTTC. The chain couples TRBV7-3 to TRBJ1-2; the match to TRBD1 covers 9 bases. The CDR3 has 14 residues. V lost 2 bases and J lost 7; bases outside the gene matches: 5. Germline loops: CDR1 SGHTA, CDR2 FQGTGA.

A single count supports this clone. V and J are TRBV19 and TRBJ1-2, with D perhaps TRBD1 (5 bases). The CDR3 is made up of 12 amino acids. Germline assignment: CDR1 LNHDA and CDR2 SQIVND (reference sequence). Trimming cost V 7 bases and J 4 bases, with 10 bases left between them. This chain's CDR3 is CASMGDFYGYTF. Written as DNA, the CDR3 is TGTGCCAGTATGGGGGACTTCTATGGCTACACCTTC.

J is TRBJ2-1 and V is TRBV5-1; tentatively, D is TRBD2 (5 bases). V was shortened by 0 bases and J by 6 bases, with 16 bases between the two germline ends. From germline, CDR1 is SGHRS and CDR2 YFSETQ. The CDR3 is 16 residues long. CDR3: CASSLAGSTLGNEQFF. DNA of the CDR3: TGCGCCAGCAGCTTGGCGGGGAGTACTCTCGGCAATGAGCAGTTCTTC.

This chain connects TRBV11-2 to TRBJ2-3; 8 bases line up with TRBD1. In germline, CDR1 is SGHAT, CDR2 FQNNGV. With 0 bases clipped from V and 0 bases from J, the junction kept 5 bases outside the gene matches. The CDR3 extends over 17 amino acids. The CDR3 reads CASSLDRTGSSTDTQYF. Here the CDR3 DNA reads TGTGCCAGCAGCTTAGATCGGACAGGGTCTAGCACAGATACGCAGTATTTT.

The chain recombines TRBV5-5 with TRBJ2-7; 7 bases are a match to TRBD1. This CDR3 region has 12 residues. CDR1 is SGHKS and CDR2 is YYEKEE in the germline V gene (reference sequence). J lost 12 bases, V lost 4 bases, and 10 bases had no gene match. The CDR3 DNA sequence: TGTGCCAGCAGCACAAGACAGGGTGTGCCGTACTTC. Its protein is CASSTRQGVPYF.